This T cell receptor (beta chain) originates from a study of blood T cell repertoires in COVID-19. Study at large: Acute-phase and convalescent COVID-19 samples originated in the United States, Italy and Spain.

The CDR3 is 12 residues long. CDR1 is LGHDT and CDR2 is YNNKEL in the germline V gene (reference sequence). Authors' methods: Using reference gene primer amplification, nucleated cell counts were estimated. Measured with immunoSEQ multiplex PCR; TCRdb has only the in-frame clones, and not every one. The V and J calls and clone size were taken over from that table, and D and trimming were inferred from the DNA. The table has 70,000 to 100,000 clones, roughly 90% seen once; the top ten hold about 2.7%. Sequencing was carried out using peripheral blood. V usage is TRBV3-1 (or the pseudogene TRBV3-2) and J usage is TRBJ2-2, with unresolved D. The receptor was derived from a woman older than 75 with acute or convalescent COVID-19. This CDR3 reads CGSQWNTGELFF. The CDR3 DNA reads TGTGGATCACAGTGGAACACCGGGGAGCTGTTTTTT.